One and the same sample provided the 29 T cell receptor beta chains below, sequenced in a study of prognosis after radiotherapy for stage I lung cancer (dated by TCRdb to about 2021). Sequencing relied on an Illumina HiSeq 3000. Two rounds of multiplex PCR were used to amplify the TCR beta CDR3 region from genomic DNA. In the first PCR round, primers specific to each TRBV and TRBJ gene were used, and the primer sequences were filed in Chinese patent CN105087789A. TCRdb passed the public sequencing reads through fastp at Q25 and MiXCR, retaining productive beta sequences. Rows are combined by CDR3 protein, so each entry shows the most common genes and DNA. In all, the sample holds some 15,000 distinct CDR3 sequences, and roughly 26% of those were seen once. Together, the top ten hold 10% to 13% of the sample. The specimen was PBMCs, collected before or after stereotactic body radiation therapy (not recorded which). The receptors come from a donor older than 45 with non-small cell lung cancer.

This clonotype was found many times. The gene calls are TRBV6-1 and TRBJ1-2, with D possibly TRBD1 on 6 matching bases. The germline V gene has CDR1 MNHNS and CDR2 SASEGT. This CDR3 has 15 amino acids. The V and J ends lost 6 bases and 1 base respectively, with 15 bases between them. CDR3 DNA sequence: TGTGCCAGCAGACCCCCCTACAGGGTTAACTATGGCTACACCTTC. Protein product: CASRPPYRVNYGYTF.

Concerning this clonotype itself: This sequence may be a read error, since a much larger clone differs from it by one base. The genes are TRBV20-1 and TRBJ1-2; possible D gene TRBD1, 5 bases. The CDR3 is made up of 15 amino acids. Germline-derived CDR1 and CDR2 are DFQATT and SNEGSKA (reference sequence). CDR3 protein: CSARPGRVNSVGFTF. DNA of the CDR3: TGCAGTGCTAGGCCGGGACGGGTGAACTCCGTGGGCTTCACCTTC.

This clonotype is medium-sized. V usage is TRBV27 and J usage is TRBJ2-2, with TRBD1 identical over 10 bases. CDR3 length: 15 residues. Germline V lookup: CDR1 MNHEY, CDR2 SMNVEV (reference sequence). Germline trimming cut 6 bases from V and 6 bases from J; bases unmatched to any gene: 7. CDR3: CASRWGQGFAGELFF. CDR3 sequence (DNA): TGTGCCAGCAGGTGGGGACAGGGGTTCGCCGGGGAGCTGTTTTTT.

This clonotype was found many times. The CDR3 DNA sequence: TGTGCCAGCAGCTTGGACGAGAACACTGAAGCTTTCTTT. Its protein is CASSLDENTEAFF. This chain uses TRBV7-9 with TRBJ1-1; no definite D call. V dropped 3 bases and J dropped 1 base, with 6 bases sitting between them. The CDR3 length is 13 residues. CDR1 and CDR2 from the germline V gene are SEHNR and FQNEAQ (reference sequence). The complete variable domain, with remaining parts taken from reference TRBV7-9 and TRBJ1-1, reads DTGVSQNPRHKITKRGQNVTFRCDPISEHNRLYWYRQTLGQGPEFLTYFQNEAQLEKSRLLSDRFSAERPKGSFSTLEIQRTEQGDSAMYLCASSLDENTEAFFGQGTRLTVV.

V usage is TRBV19 and J usage is TRBJ2-7, with 13 bases identical to TRBD2. Per germline, CDR1 LNHDA and CDR2 SQIVND (reference sequence). The CDR3 sequence is 15 residues long. The V segment lost 4 bases and the J segment 4 bases; nucleotides outside the gene matches: 4. CDR3 in amino acids: CASSKLAGGMYEQYF. CDR3 in DNA: TGTGCCAGTAGTAAACTAGCGGGAGGGATGTACGAGCAGTACTTC. Combining the CDR3 with reference TRBV19 and TRBJ2-7 gives the whole variable domain DGGITQSPKYLFRKEGQNVTLSCEQNLNHDAMYWYRQDPGQGLRLIYYSQIVNDFQKGDIAEGYSVSREKKESFPLTVTSAQKNPTAFYLCASSKLAGGMYEQYFGPGTRLTVT.

As concerns this clonotype: This likely came from a read error, as a far larger clone is one base away. The V gene is TRBV7-9, the J gene TRBJ2-1; TRBD2 matches at 7 bases. Germline V gives CDR1 SEHNR, CDR2 FQNEAQ (reference sequence). The CDR3 runs to 15 residues. V shed 4 bases, J shed 4 bases, and the junction held 7 bases outside the gene matches. The CDR3 DNA follows: TGTGCCAGCAGCTCCAGCGGGATACCATACAATGAGCAGTTCTTC. Protein product: CASSSSGIPYNEQFF.

This clonotype was seen at least ten times. Here the CDR3 reads CASSQTSGGLDTQYF. The CDR3 DNA follows: TGTGCCAGCAGCCAGACTAGCGGGGGTCTGGATACGCAGTATTTT. This sequence joins TRBV11-3 and TRBJ2-3, with 12 bases matching TRBD2. V shed 5 bases, J shed 6 bases, and the junction held 6 bases outside the gene matches. In germline, CDR1 is SGHNT, CDR2 YENEEA. The CDR3 totals 15 residues.

This clonotype was counted ten times or more. The chain has TRBV18 and TRBJ2-7; possibly TRBD2 for D (5 bases). Trimming shortened V by 6 bases and J by 0 bases, and 24 bases separated the two germline ends. Germline V gene lookup returns CDR1 KGHSH and CDR2 LQKENI. There are 18 residues in the CDR3. This chain's CDR3 is CASSLKSGLGAYSYEQYF. The CDR3 DNA reads as TGTGCCAGCTCTCTAAAGTCTGGTCTGGGAGCCTACTCCTACGAGCAGTACTTC.

This clonotype qualifies as medium-sized (0.01 to 0.1%). V and J are TRBV6-1 and TRBJ2-7; D is tentatively TRBD1 or TRBD2 (5 bases each). CDR1 is MNHNS, CDR2 SASEGT, per germline. V was pared by 1 base and J by 6 bases, with 13 bases between. The CDR3 has 14 amino acids. CDR3 amino acids: CASSEVGPGGEQYF. CDR3 in DNA: TGTGCCAGCAGTGAAGTGGGACCGGGTGGCGAGCAGTACTTC.

Notes on this clonotype: Lacking the conserved final phenylalanine or tryptophan, this CDR3 likely reflects a read error. The chain combines TRBV5-1 with TRBJ2-2, with D unresolved. This CDR3 has 15 residues. The germline CDR1 and CDR2 sequences are SGHRS and YFSETQ. CDR3 in amino acids: CASSLYGVNTWELFL. The CDR3 DNA reads TGCGCCAGCAGCTTGTATGGGGTGAACACCTGGGAGCTGTTTTTG.

In its sample, this clonotype is medium-sized (0.01 to 0.1%). The chain uses TRBV15 and TRBJ2-1; the match to TRBD2 covers 8 bases. V dropped 3 bases and J dropped 7; count of bases not matched to a gene: 5. CDR1 and CDR2 from the germline V gene are LNHNV and YYDKDF (reference sequence). This CDR3 is 14 amino acids long. DNA for the CDR3: TGTGCCACCAGCAGTATCGGGAGGGGGAATGAGCAGTTCTTC. Residues: CATSSIGRGNEQFF.

This clonotype was recorded many times. CDR3 DNA: TGTGCCAGCAGCCAGACGGGAAATAACTATGGCTACACCTTC. This encodes CASSQTGNNYGYTF. The rearrangement links TRBV4-2 to TRBJ1-2; D gene ambiguous. Germline-derived CDR1 and CDR2 are LGHNA and YNFKEQ. This CDR3 has 14 amino acids. Deletions cut 3 bases from V and 1 base from J, with 9 bases between.

This clonotype is medium-sized within its sample. This chain links TRBV7-2 with TRBJ1-5; TRBD1 is a possible D gene (5 bases). V was cut by 1 base and J by 2 bases, with 12 bases left in between. Per germline, CDR1 SGHTA and CDR2 FQGNSA. This CDR3 spans 16 amino acids. Written as DNA, the CDR3 is TGTGCCAGCAGCTTAGGGGACGGGGTCGGCAATCAGCCCCAGCATTTT. Translating gives CASSLGDGVGNQPQHF.

A note on this clonotype: The CDR3 does not close with the conserved phenylalanine or tryptophan, likely indicating a read error. The J gene is TRBJ2-1, the V gene TRBV20-1; a possible D gene is TRBD2 (6 bases). The CDR3 spans 15 residues. The V gene's germline CDR1 is DFQATT and CDR2 SNEGSKA (reference sequence). The CDR3 spells CSSTGRGSSYNEQFS. The CDR3 nucleotides read TGCAGCTCCACGGGGCGGGGCAGCTCCTACAATGAGCAGTTCTCC.

In this sample, this clonotype is medium-sized. The chain combines TRBV27 with TRBJ2-1; 8 bases align to TRBD2. In germline, CDR1 is MNHEY, CDR2 SMNVEV (reference sequence). There are 15 residues in the CDR3. V lost 5 bases to trimming and J lost 2 bases; unmatched junction nucleotides: 5. The CDR3 sequence: CASSPLSGAYNEQFF. As DNA, the CDR3 is TGTGCCAGCAGTCCTCTTAGCGGGGCCTACAATGAGCAGTTCTTC.

This clonotype was observed at least ten times. The rearrangement joins TRBV6-1 to TRBJ1-5; D remains ambiguous. The CDR3 length is 15 residues. V was shortened by 6 bases and J by 2 bases, with 14 bases between the two germline ends. The germline gives CDR1 MNHNS, CDR2 SASEGT. The CDR3 is CASSSPASGNQPQHF. The CDR3 nucleotides read TGTGCCAGCAGCTCTCCCGCTTCGGGCAATCAGCCCCAGCATTTT.

This clonotype is termed medium-sized. V is TRBV20-1 and J is TRBJ1-6, with 7 bases that match TRBD1. The CDR3 is 15 residues long. V shed 5 bases, J shed 8 bases, and the junction held 12 bases outside the gene matches. In germline, CDR1 is DFQATT, CDR2 SNEGSKA (reference sequence). CDR3 amino acids: CSAPSGQVVDSPLHF. As DNA, the CDR3 is TGCAGTGCTCCCTCCGGACAGGTTGTAGATTCACCCCTCCACTTT.

This clonotype is medium-sized by share. CDR3 protein: CASSYLPSSGNTIYF. The CDR3 region has the DNA TGTGCCAGCAGTTATCTTCCGAGCTCTGGAAACACCATATATTTT. The V gene is TRBV6-5, the J gene TRBJ1-3; D is undetermined. Trimming took 3 bases from V and 0 from J, leaving 9 bases between them. The CDR3 is made up of 15 amino acids. The germline gives CDR1 MNHEY, CDR2 SVGAGI.

This clonotype is medium-sized within its sample. CDR3 in amino acids: CASSLEAHSGANVLTF. In DNA, the CDR3 is TGCGCCAGCAGCTTGGAAGCCCACTCTGGGGCCAACGTCCTGACTTTC. The genes are TRBV5-1 and TRBJ2-6; no clear D gene. From germline, CDR1 is SGHRS and CDR2 YFSETQ. With 0 bases removed from V and 0 bases from J, the gap between germline ends came to 7 bases. The CDR3 runs to 16 residues. Full variable domain (missing parts from reference TRBV5-1 and TRBJ2-6): KAGVTQTPRYLIKTRGQQVTLSCSPISGHRSVSWYQQTPGQGLQFLFEYFSETQRNKGNFPGRFSGRQFSNSRSEMNVSTLELGDSALYLCASSLEAHSGANVLTFGAGSRLTVL.

Relative to its sample, this clonotype is medium-sized. This chain joins TRBV20-1 and TRBJ2-1; 9 bases match TRBD1. Germline CDR1 DFQATT, CDR2 SNEGSKA (reference sequence). This CDR3 is built from 15 residues. V dropped 6 bases and J dropped 9; count of bases not matched to a gene: 15. The CDR3 protein is CSAPRGDRDSVEQFF. CDR3 DNA sequence: TGCAGTGCCCCCAGGGGGGACAGGGATTCGGTTGAGCAGTTCTTC.

About this clonotype: Compared with germline, one end of the junction differs, possibly owing to a read error. V is TRBV5-1 and J is TRBJ2-1, with 9 bases identical to TRBD2. The CDR3 is 16 amino acids. Looked up from germline, CDR1 is SGHRS and CDR2 is YFSETQ. CDR3 sequence: CASSLVAGGHRNEQFF. In DNA, the CDR3 is TGCGCAAGCAGCTTGGTGGCGGGAGGGCATCGGAATGAGCAGTTCTTC.

This clonotype was seen repeatedly, ten times or more. J is TRBJ2-1 and V is TRBV2; tentative D call: TRBD1 (8 bases). The CDR3 totals 14 residues. Trimming cost V 6 bases and J 6 bases, with 15 bases left between them. Germline V gene data show CDR1 as SNHLY and CDR2 as FYNNEI. The CDR3 protein is CASSRNRGGNEQFF. The CDR3 DNA follows: TGTGCCAGCAGCCGAAACAGGGGGGGCAATGAGCAGTTCTTC.

This clonotype was counted ten times or more. The chain links TRBV19 to TRBJ2-3; 12 positions agree with TRBD2. The CDR3 is made up of 14 amino acids. The V and J ends lost 4 bases and 6 bases, in that order; junction bases with no gene match: 2. Germline CDR1 is LNHDA and CDR2 is SQIVND (reference sequence). In nucleotides, the CDR3 is TGTGCCAGTAGTAGGACTAGCGGGATGGATACGCAGTATTTT. Its protein is CASSRTSGMDTQYF.

The sample holds many counts of this clonotype. J is TRBJ2-7 and V is TRBV5-5; D might be TRBD1 (5 bases). The CDR3 is made up of 12 amino acids. V gave up 0 bases and J gave up 9 bases, with 10 bases separating them. CDR1 and CDR2 (germline): SGHKS, YYEKEE (reference sequence). The CDR3 DNA follows: TGTGCCAGCAGCTTGGCCGGTCAGGGGCAGTACTTC. Translated: CASSLAGQGQYF.

In its sample, this clonotype was seen many times. This chain connects TRBV12-3 or TRBV12-4 to TRBJ2-1; TRBD2 is a possible D gene (6 bases). Trimming left V 5 bases short and J 3 bases short, with 17 bases between. This CDR3 is built from 16 residues. CDR3 region: CASSPHGGARYNEQFF. Written as DNA, the CDR3 is TGTGCCAGCAGTCCCCACGGAGGGGCGCGCTACAATGAGCAGTTCTTC.

This clonotype is deemed medium-sized. The gene calls are TRBV7-3 and TRBJ2-1; D possibly corresponds to TRBD2 (6 bases). Between the trimmed V and J ends, which lost 3 bases and 8 bases, there was a span of 14 bases. The CDR3 covers 14 residues. In germline, CDR1 is SGHTA, CDR2 FQGTGA. The CDR3 DNA reads TGTGCCAGCAGCTTGAGGGGACTTGTCGATGAGCAGTTCTTC. This sequence encodes CASSLRGLVDEQFF.

About this clonotype itself: A much larger clone lies a single base off, so this may be a read error. Since the CDR3 does not end with the conserved phenylalanine or tryptophan, this likely comes from a read error. The rearrangement uses TRBV6-1 and TRBJ2-4; D could derive from TRBD1 or TRBD2 (6 bases each). Between the trimmed V and J ends, which lost 6 bases and 3 bases, there was a span of 12 bases. The CDR3 sequence is 14 residues long. Germline loops: CDR1 MNHNS, CDR2 SASEGT. CDR3 bases: TGTGCCAGCAGCCGCAGGGGAGGCAAAAACATTCAGTACATC. Its protein product is CASSRRGGKNIQYI.

This clonotype was seen at least ten times. The chain uses TRBV28 and TRBJ2-5, with a weak D call TRBD1 (6 bases). The V end was cut by 5 bases, the J end by 10 bases, with 17 bases between. CDR1 MDHEN and CDR2 SYDVKM come from the germline V gene. There are 13 residues in the CDR3. CDR3 protein: CASSLGLEGGQYF. As DNA, the CDR3 is TGTGCCAGCAGTCTCGGACTCGAAGGGGGCCAGTACTTC.

This clonotype was counted once. This sequence joins TRBV2 and TRBJ2-7; tentative D call: TRBD1 (5 bases). CDR1 SNHLY and CDR2 FYNNEI come from the germline V gene. The V end lost 10 bases, the J end lost 2 bases, and 15 bases lay between the germline ends. This CDR3 region has 13 residues. CDR3 DNA sequence: TGTGCCATCTCCAATGGCAGGGCCTACGAGCAGTACTTC. Its protein is CAISNGRAYEQYF.